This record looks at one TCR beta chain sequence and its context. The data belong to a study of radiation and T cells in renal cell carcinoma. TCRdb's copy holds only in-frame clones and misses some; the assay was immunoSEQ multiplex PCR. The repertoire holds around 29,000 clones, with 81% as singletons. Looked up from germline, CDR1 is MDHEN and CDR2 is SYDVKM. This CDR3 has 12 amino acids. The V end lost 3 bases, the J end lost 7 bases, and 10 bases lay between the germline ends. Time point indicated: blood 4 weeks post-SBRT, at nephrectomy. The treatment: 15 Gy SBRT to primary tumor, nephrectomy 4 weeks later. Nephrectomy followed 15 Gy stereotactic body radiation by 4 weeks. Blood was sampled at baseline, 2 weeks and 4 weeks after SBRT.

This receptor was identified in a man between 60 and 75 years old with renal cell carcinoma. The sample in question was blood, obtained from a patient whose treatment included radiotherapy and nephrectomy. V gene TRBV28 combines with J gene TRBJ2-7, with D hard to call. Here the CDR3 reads CASSLLKSEQYF. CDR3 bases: TGTGCCAGCAGTTTGTTAAAGAGTGAGCAGTACTTC.